This T cell receptor beta chain was sequenced for a study of radiation and T cells in renal cell carcinoma (TCRdb year 2020). Describing the broader study: The samples were drawn from a clinical trial, where primary renal cell carcinomas were treated with 15 Gy of stereotactic body radiation therapy and then removed by nephrectomy 4 weeks afterward. TCR beta sequencing covered approximately 51 samples in total, comprising approximately 26 tumors and 27 peripheral blood samples. In the approximately 53 samples combined, some 4 million unique CDR3 nucleotide sequences were found, encoding 2,658,974 unique CDR3 amino acid sequences.

The CDR3 contains 15 residues, cysteine and phenylalanine counted. Just CDR3 DNA is preserved here, 45 bases in frame from base 1. V and J are truncated by 4 bases and 7 bases respectively, leaving an intervening sequence of 17 bases. CDR1 and CDR2, looked up from the germline V gene, are SGHDT and YYEEEE. Points the paper makes about the study in general: Because pretreatment tumor biopsies were not available, the baseline intratumoral presence of clonotypes could not be determined. Tracking of blood repertoire dynamics stopped at three to five weeks after treatment, with no follow-up past that point. Top tumor clonotypes rose in blood from baseline to 2 weeks post-radiation, then contracted by 4 weeks, suggesting transient expansion of tumor-resident clones. The single-armed trial design could not address effects of radiation dose or scheduling on the TCR repertoire.

This clone came up a few times. What antigen it recognizes has not been identified. One base away there is no much larger clone; base qualities are not given. Interpreted using the paper, the time point label stands for: baseline pretreatment blood. Per the publication, the treatment or condition label means: 15 Gy SBRT to primary tumor, nephrectomy 4 weeks later. To track tumor-enriched clonotypes, serial peripheral blood was sampled from radiation-treated patients at baseline and at 2 weeks and 4 weeks after SBRT. Every patient's renal cell carcinoma showed clear cell pathology. Genomic DNA for TCR sequencing was prepared using the QIAamp DNA Blood Mini Kit (Qiagen). Only samples passing all quality control checks were included in the analyses. TCR beta libraries were generated from genomic DNA with the immunoSEQ kit, following the manufacturer's recommendations. For library preparation, a first multiplex PCR was performed with proprietary primers, followed by a second PCR in which unique barcodes were added, and bead cleanups were performed after each round. A positive control reaction and a negative control reaction, both provided in the kit, were run with every batch of samples. The final libraries were assessed on an Agilent 4200 TapeStation D1000 ScreenTape, pooled by volume, and quantified by qPCR. Sequencing ran on an Illumina NextSeq500 with a MidOutput 150-cycle cartridge, using 156 Read1 and 15 Index1 cycles with kit custom primers. The pooled library was loaded at around 1.1 pM with around 20% PhiX control spiked in. In the paper's pipeline: Vendor-processed data were analyzed in R, and a clonotype was defined as all T cells sharing the same CDR3 nucleotide sequence. In the clone abundance analyses, frequencies were normalized to the 10,000 most abundant clones in each sample. Public T cell clones, which averaged fewer than five per sample, were removed prior to analysis. A difference in abundance of at least 32-fold between compartments was used to define tumor-enriched and baseline blood-enriched clonotypes. A beta-binomial differential abundance model was used to identify clonotypes that expanded or contracted between blood time points. The Baroni-Urbani and Buser coefficient was used to measure tumor-blood repertoire similarity, and groups were compared with two-tailed Wilcoxon tests in R. Imported from immuneACCESS, the table was reduced by TCRdb to in-frame sequences with V and J called. These copies leave out some clones; in studies compared against another copy, an unresolved V gene accounts for under half, and the cause of the remainder is not known. The DNA was the basis for D and trimming; V, J and clone size are from that table. This sample has tens of thousands of clones in its table, and 65% to 85% of those were observed once. The ten largest clonotypes hold 6% to 9.5% of the sample.

Sequencing was performed on blood, taken from a patient whose treatment included radiotherapy and nephrectomy. The receptor comes from a man in his sixties with renal cell carcinoma. The sequence joins TRBV5-6 to TRBJ1-4; TRBD1 might be the D gene, on 5 matching bases. The CDR3 region reads CASSKIPGLGEKLFF. The DNA sequence follows: TGTGCCAGCAGCAAGATTCCAGGGTTGGGTGAAAAACTGTTTTTT. The full variable domain, with segments outside the CDR3 supplied by the reference TRBV5-6 and TRBJ1-4 proteins, appears as DAGVTQSPTHLIKTRGQQVTLRCSPKSGHDTVSWYQQALGQGPQFIFQYYEEEERQRGNFPDRFSGHQFPNYSSELNVNALLLGDSALYLCASSKIPGLGEKLFFGSGTQLSVL.